One and the same sample provided the 8 T cell receptor beta chains below, sequenced in a study of cytomegalovirus exposure and HLA in healthy donors. The PCR had 60 Vbeta and 13 Jbeta primers. Sequencing was performed with immunoSEQ multiplex PCR; in TCRdb, only in-frame clones are kept and a portion is missing. The table includes 150,000 to 200,000 clones, about 78% detected once. The sample was PBMCs. The source of these receptors is a man between 60 and 70 years old in good health and CMV-seronegative.

The rearrangement links TRBV7-2 to TRBJ2-7; 7 nucleotides match TRBD1. The CDR3 consists of 15 residues. Germline assignment: CDR1 SGHTA and CDR2 FQGNSA. With 5 bases clipped from V and 0 bases from J, the junction kept 7 bases outside the gene matches. The CDR3: CASSGGQAYSYEQYF. CDR3 nucleotide sequence: TGTGCCAGCAGCGGCGGACAGGCCTACTCCTACGAGCAGTACTTC. Combining the CDR3 with reference TRBV7-2 and TRBJ2-7 gives the whole variable domain GAGVSQSPSNKVTEKGKDVELRCDPISGHTALYWYRQSLGQGLEFLIYFQGNSAPDKSGLPSDRFSAERTGGSVSTLTIQRTQQEDSAVYLCASSGGQAYSYEQYFGPGTRLTVT.

The chain carries TRBV5-5 and TRBJ1-1, with D perhaps TRBD1 (6 bases). The germline gives CDR1 SGHKS, CDR2 YYEKEE (reference sequence). V was shortened by 1 base and J by 1 base, with 11 bases between the two germline ends. This CDR3 has 15 amino acids. The CDR3 sequence: CASSLQGKSNTEAFF. The CDR3 bases are TGTGCCAGCAGCTTGCAGGGGAAATCGAACACTGAAGCTTTCTTT.

The genes are TRBV4-1 and TRBJ1-2; TRBD1 agrees at 8 bases. The V segment lost 4 bases and the J segment 6 bases; nucleotides outside the gene matches: 13. This CDR3 has 16 residues. The germline V gene encodes CDR1 MGHRA and CDR2 YSYEKL. The chain's CDR3 is CASSLTITPTGDGYTF. CDR3 coding DNA: TGCGCCAGCAGCCTTACGATCACCCCGACAGGGGATGGCTACACCTTC.

V is TRBV6-5 and J is TRBJ1-6, with D perhaps TRBD1 (5 bases). The CDR3 extends over 14 amino acids. Trimming pared 2 bases from V and 6 bases from J, leaving 8 bases between. Germline CDR1 reads MNHEY; CDR2 reads SVGAGI. The CDR3 sequence: CASSYAQGNSPLHF. CDR3 DNA sequence: TGTGCCAGCAGTTACGCGCAGGGTAATTCACCCCTCCACTTT.

This chain uses TRBV27 with TRBJ1-1; D call uncertain. Trimming shortened V by 6 bases and J by 9 bases, and 14 bases separated the two germline ends. From germline, CDR1 is MNHEY and CDR2 SMNVEV (reference sequence). The CDR3 runs 12 residues. The CDR3: CASSPVSGKAFF. Here the CDR3 DNA reads TGTGCCAGCAGCCCCGTCAGTGGTAAAGCTTTCTTT.

V gene TRBV7-9 combines with J gene TRBJ2-7, with a possible D match to TRBD2 (5 bases). There are 13 residues in the CDR3. Trimming shortened V by 5 bases and J by 2 bases, and 10 bases separated the two germline ends. Germline V gives CDR1 SEHNR, CDR2 FQNEAQ (reference sequence). The CDR3 protein is CASSKGVAYEQYF. DNA for the CDR3: TGTGCCAGCAGCAAGGGAGTGGCCTACGAGCAGTACTTC.

The V and J genes are TRBV14 and TRBJ2-2, with 11 positions matching TRBD2. The junction had 5 bases not matched to a gene; V was cut back by 5 bases and J by 6 bases. Germline V gene data show CDR1 as SGHDN and CDR2 as FVKESK. The CDR3 totals 15 residues. The CDR3 loop reads CASSSELAGAGELFF. The CDR3 bases are TGTGCCAGCAGCTCGGAACTAGCGGGAGCCGGGGAGCTGTTTTTT. The full variable domain, in which reference TRBV14 and TRBJ2-2 provide the parts outside the CDR3, is EAGVTQFPSHSVIEKGQTVTLRCDPISGHDNLYWYRRVMGKEIKFLLHFVKESKQDESGMPNNRFLAERTGGTYSTLKVQPAELEDSGVYFCASSSELAGAGELFFGEGSRLTVL.

This chain connects TRBV6-5 to TRBJ2-2; D gene ambiguous. The CDR3 covers 13 residues. Germline values: CDR1 MNHEY, CDR2 SVGAGI. V was clipped by 2 bases and J by 7 bases, with 8 bases between them. The CDR3 DNA sequence: TGTGCCAGCAGTTACCCCGGAGTCGGGGAGCTGTTTTTT. It is translated as CASSYPGVGELFF.